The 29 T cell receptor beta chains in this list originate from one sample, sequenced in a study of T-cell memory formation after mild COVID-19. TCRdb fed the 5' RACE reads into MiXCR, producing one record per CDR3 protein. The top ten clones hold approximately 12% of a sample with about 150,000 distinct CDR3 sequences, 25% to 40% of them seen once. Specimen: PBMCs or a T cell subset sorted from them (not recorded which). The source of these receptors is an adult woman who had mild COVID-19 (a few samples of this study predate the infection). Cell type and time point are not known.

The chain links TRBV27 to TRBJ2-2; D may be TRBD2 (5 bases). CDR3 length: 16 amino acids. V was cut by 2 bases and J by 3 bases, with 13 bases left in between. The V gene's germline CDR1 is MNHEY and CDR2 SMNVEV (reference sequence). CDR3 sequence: CASSLPTGVDTGELFF. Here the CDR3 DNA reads TGTGCCAGCAGTTTACCTACCGGGGTGGACACCGGGGAGCTGTTTTTT.

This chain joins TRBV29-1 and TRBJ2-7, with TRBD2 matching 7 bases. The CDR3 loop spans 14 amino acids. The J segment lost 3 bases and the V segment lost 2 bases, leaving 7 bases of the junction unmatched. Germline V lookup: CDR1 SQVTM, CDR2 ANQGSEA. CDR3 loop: CSVELAGVLYEQYF. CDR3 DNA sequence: TGCAGCGTTGAATTGGCGGGAGTCCTCTACGAGCAGTACTTC.

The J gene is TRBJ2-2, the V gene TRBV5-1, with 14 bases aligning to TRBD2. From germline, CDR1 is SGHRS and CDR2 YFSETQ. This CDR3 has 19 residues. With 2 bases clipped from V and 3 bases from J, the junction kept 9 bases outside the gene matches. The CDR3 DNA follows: TGCGCCAGCAGCTTCCTCGACCGACTAGCGGGGGGGCACACCGGGGAGCTGTTTTTT. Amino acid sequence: CASSFLDRLAGGHTGELFF.

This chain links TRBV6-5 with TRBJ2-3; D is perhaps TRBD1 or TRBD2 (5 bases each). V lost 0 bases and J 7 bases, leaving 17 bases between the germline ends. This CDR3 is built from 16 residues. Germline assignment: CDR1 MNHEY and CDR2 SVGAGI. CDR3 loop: CASSYSTGPKGHTQYF. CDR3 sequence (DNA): TGTGCCAGCAGTTACTCGACGGGACCTAAGGGACATACGCAGTATTTT.

The CDR3 DNA reads TGTGCCAGCAGCTCCCGGCCGACAGGAGATGAAGCTTTCTTT. It encodes CASSSRPTGDEAFF. The chain has TRBV4-2 and TRBJ1-1, with D possibly being TRBD1 (6 bases). Per germline, CDR1 LGHNA and CDR2 YNFKEQ. Deletions cut 5 bases from V and 7 bases from J, with 17 bases between. The CDR3 is 14 residues long.

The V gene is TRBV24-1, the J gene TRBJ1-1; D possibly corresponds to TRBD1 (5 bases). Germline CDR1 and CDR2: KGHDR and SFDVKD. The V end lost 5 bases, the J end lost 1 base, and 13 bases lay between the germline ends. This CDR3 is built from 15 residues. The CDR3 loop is CATSAAGTENTEAFF. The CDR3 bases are TGTGCCACCAGTGCTGCCGGGACGGAGAACACTGAAGCTTTCTTT.

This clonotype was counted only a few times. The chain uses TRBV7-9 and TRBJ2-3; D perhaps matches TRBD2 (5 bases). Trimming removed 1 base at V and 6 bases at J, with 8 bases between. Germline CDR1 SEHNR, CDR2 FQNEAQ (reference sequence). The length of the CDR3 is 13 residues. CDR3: CASSLGWEDTQYF. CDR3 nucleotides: TGTGCCAGCAGCTTAGGTTGGGAGGATACGCAGTATTTT. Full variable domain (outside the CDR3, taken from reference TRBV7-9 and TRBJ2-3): DTGVSQNPRHKITKRGQNVTFRCDPISEHNRLYWYRQTLGQGPEFLTYFQNEAQLEKSRLLSDRFSAERPKGSFSTLEIQRTEQGDSAMYLCASSLGWEDTQYFGPGTRLTVL.

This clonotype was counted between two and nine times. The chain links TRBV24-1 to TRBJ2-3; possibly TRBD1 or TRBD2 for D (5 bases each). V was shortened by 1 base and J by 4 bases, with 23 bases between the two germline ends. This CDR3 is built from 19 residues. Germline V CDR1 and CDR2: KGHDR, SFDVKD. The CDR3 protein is CATSDLPQNRPVGADTQYF. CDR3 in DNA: TGTGCCACCAGTGATTTACCTCAGAACAGGCCGGTCGGGGCAGATACGCAGTATTTT.

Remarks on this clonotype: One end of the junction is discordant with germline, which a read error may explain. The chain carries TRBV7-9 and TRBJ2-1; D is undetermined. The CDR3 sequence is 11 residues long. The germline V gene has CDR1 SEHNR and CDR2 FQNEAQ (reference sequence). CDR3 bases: TGTGCCAGCAGCTTAGAGTACGCCCCAGTCTTC. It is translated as CASSLEYAPVF.

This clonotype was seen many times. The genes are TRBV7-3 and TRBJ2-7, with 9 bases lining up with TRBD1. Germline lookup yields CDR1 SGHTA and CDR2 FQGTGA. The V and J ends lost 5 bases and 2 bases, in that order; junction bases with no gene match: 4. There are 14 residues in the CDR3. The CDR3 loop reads CASSPGQGPYEQYF. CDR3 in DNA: TGTGCCAGCAGCCCGGGACAGGGACCCTACGAGCAGTACTTC.

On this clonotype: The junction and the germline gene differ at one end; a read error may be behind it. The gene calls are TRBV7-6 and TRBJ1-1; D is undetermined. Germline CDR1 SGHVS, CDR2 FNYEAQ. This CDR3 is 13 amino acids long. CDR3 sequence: CASSLATNTEAFF. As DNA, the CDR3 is TGTGCCAGCAGCCTAGCAACGAACACTGAAGCTTTCTTT. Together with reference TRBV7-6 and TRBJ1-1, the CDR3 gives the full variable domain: GAGVSQSPRYKVTKRGQDVALRCDPISGHVSLYWYRQALGQGPEFLTYFNYEAQQDKSGLPNDRFSAERPEGSISTLTIQRTEQRDSAMYRCASSLATNTEAFFGQGTRLTVV.

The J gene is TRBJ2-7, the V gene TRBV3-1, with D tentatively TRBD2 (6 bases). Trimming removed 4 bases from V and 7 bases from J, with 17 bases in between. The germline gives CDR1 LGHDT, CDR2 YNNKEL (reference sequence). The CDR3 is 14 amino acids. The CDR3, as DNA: TGTGCCAGCAGCCCTTACTATCAGGGAGGAGAGCAGTACTTC. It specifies CASSPYYQGGEQYF.

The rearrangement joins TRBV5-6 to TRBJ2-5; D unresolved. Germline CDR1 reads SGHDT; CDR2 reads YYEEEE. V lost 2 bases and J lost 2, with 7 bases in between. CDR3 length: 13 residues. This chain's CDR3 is CASSLVAQETQYF. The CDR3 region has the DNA TGTGCCAGCAGCTTAGTAGCACAAGAGACCCAGTACTTC.

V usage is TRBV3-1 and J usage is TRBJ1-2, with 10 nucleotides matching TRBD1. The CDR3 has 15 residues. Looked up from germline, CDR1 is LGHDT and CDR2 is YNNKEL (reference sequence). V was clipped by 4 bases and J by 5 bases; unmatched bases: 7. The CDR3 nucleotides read TGTGCCAGCAGCCGAAGCCGGACAGGGGGATATGGCTACACCTTC. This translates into CASSRSRTGGYGYTF.

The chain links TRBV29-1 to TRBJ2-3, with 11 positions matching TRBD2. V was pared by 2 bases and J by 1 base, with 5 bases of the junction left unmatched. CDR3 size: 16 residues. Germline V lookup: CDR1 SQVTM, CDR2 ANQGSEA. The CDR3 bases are TGCAGCGTTGAAAGGGGACTAGCGGCCCGCACAGATACGCAGTATTTT. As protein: CSVERGLAARTDTQYF.

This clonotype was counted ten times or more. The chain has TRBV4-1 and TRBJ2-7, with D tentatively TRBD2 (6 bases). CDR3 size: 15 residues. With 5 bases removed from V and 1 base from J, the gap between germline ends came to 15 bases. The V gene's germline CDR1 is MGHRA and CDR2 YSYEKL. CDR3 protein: CASSAIWRGSYEQYF. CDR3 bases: TGCGCCAGCAGCGCCATTTGGCGGGGATCCTACGAGCAGTACTTC.

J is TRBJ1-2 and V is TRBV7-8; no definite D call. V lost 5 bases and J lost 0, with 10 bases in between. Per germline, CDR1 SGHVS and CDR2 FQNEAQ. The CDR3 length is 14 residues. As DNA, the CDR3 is TGTGCCAGCAGCCTGTGGGGAGCTAACTATGGCTACACCTTC. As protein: CASSLWGANYGYTF.

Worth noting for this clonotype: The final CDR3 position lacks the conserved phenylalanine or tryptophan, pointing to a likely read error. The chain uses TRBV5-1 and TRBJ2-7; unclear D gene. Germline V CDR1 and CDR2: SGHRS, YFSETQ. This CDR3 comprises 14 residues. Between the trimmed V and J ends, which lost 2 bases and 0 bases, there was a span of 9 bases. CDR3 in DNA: TGCGCCAGCAGCTTTGGGCAGAGCTCCTACGAGCAGTACCTC. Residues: CASSFGQSSYEQYL.

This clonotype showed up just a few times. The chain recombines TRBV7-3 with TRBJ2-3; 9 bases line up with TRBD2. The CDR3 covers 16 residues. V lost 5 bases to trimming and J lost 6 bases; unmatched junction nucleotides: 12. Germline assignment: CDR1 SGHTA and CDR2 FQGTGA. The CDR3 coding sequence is TGTGCCAGCAGCCCCATTGCGGGAGGGCTAACGGATACGCAGTATTTT. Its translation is CASSPIAGGLTDTQYF.

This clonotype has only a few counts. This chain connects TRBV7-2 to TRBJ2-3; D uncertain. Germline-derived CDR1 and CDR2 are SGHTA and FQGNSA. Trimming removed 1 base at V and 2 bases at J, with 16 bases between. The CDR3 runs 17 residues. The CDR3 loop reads CASSLGLRKASTDTQYF. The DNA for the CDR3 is TGTGCCAGCAGCTTAGGCCTACGCAAAGCCTCCACAGATACGCAGTATTTT. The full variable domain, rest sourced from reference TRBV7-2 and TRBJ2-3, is GAGVSQSPSNKVTEKGKDVELRCDPISGHTALYWYRQSLGQGLEFLIYFQGNSAPDKSGLPSDRFSAERTGGSVSTLTIQRTQQEDSAVYLCASSLGLRKASTDTQYFGPGTRLTVL.

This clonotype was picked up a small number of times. The CDR3 sequence: CAWTEASGTDTQYF. CDR3 coding DNA: TGTGCCTGGACTGAGGCTAGCGGCACAGATACGCAGTATTTT. The rearrangement uses TRBV30 and TRBJ2-3; D may be TRBD2 (6 bases). The CDR3 runs to 14 residues. CDR1 is GTSNPN, CDR2 SVGIG, per germline (reference sequence). The V end lost 4 bases, the J end lost 1 base, and 12 bases lay between the germline ends.

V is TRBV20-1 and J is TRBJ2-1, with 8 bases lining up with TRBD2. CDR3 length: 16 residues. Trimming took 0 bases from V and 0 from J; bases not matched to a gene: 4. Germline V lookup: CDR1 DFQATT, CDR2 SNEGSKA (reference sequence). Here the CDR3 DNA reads TGCAGTGCTAGAGATGAACTAGCGGCCTCCTACAATGAGCAGTTCTTC. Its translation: CSARDELAASYNEQFF.

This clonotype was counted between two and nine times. CDR3 bases: TGTGCCAGCTCACCAGTAACGGGCATGAACACCGGGGAGCTGTTTTTT. It is translated as CASSPVTGMNTGELFF. The chain uses TRBV18 and TRBJ2-2; D ambiguous. V was cut by 2 bases and J by 1 base, with 11 bases left in between. CDR1 and CDR2 (germline): KGHSH, LQKENI. The CDR3 runs 16 residues. The whole variable domain, filled in from reference TRBV18 and TRBJ2-2, reads NAGVMQNPRHLVRRRGQEARLRCSPMKGHSHVYWYRQLPEEGLKFMVYLQKENIIDESGMPKERFSAEFPKEGPSILRIQQVVRGDSAAYFCASSPVTGMNTGELFFGEGSRLTVL.

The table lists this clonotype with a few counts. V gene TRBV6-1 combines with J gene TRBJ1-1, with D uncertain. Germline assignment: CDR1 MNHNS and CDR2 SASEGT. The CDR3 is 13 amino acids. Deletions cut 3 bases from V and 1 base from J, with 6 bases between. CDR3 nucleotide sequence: TGTGCCAGCAGTGAGCAGGCGAACACTGAAGCTTTCTTT. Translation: CASSEQANTEAFF.

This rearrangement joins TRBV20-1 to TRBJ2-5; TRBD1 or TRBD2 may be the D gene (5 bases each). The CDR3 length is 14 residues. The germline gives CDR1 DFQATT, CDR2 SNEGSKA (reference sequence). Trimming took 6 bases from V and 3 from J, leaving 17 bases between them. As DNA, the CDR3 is TGCAGTGCCACCGGTGAGGGGTTTAAAGAGACCCAGTACTTC. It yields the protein CSATGEGFKETQYF.

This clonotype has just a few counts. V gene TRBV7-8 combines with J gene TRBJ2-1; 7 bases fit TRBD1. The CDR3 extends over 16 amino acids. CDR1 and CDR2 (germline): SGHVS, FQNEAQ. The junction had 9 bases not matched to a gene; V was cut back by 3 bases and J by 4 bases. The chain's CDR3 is CASSFYDREWYNEQFF. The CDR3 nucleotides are TGTGCCAGCAGCTTTTACGACAGGGAATGGTACAATGAGCAGTTCTTC.

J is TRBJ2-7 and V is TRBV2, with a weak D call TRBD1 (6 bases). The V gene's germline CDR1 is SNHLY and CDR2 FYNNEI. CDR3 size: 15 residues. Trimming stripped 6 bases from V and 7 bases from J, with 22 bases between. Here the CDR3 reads CASSDIETGAREQYF. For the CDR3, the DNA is TGTGCCAGCAGCGACATTGAGACAGGCGCGCGGGAGCAGTACTTC.

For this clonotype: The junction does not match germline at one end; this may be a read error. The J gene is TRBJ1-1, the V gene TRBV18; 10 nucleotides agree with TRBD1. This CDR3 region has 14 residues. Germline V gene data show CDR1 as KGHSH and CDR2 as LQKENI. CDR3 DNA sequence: TGCGCCAGCAGCCCTGGACAGGGGGGGACTGAAGCTTTCTTT. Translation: CASSPGQGGTEAFF.

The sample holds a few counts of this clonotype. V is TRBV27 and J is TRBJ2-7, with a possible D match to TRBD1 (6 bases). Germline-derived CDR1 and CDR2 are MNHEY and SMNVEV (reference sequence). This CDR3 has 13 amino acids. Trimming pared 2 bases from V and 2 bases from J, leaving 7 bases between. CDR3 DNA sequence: TGTGCCAGCAGTTTACACAGGGCCTACGAGCAGTACTTC. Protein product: CASSLHRAYEQYF.